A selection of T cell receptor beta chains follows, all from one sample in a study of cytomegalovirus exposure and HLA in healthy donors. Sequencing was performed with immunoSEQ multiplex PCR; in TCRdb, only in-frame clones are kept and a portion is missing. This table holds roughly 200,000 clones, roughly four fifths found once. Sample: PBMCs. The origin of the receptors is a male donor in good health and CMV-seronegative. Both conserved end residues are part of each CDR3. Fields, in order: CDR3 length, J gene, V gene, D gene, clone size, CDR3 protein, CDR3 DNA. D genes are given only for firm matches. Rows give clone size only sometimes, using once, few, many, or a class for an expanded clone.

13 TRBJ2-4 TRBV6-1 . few CASSEVGRSIQYF TGTGCCAGCAGTGAAGTTGGGAGGAGCATTCAGTACTTC
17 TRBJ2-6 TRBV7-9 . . CASSLHFGGSGANVLTF TGTGCCAGCAGCTTACATTTCGGGGGCTCTGGGGCCAACGTCCTGACTTTC
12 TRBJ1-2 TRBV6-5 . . CASSFGDYGYTF TGTGCCAGCAGTTTCGGAGACTATGGCTACACCTTC
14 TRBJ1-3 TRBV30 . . CAWTQGFSGNTIYF TGTGCCTGGACCCAGGGTTTCTCTGGAAACACCATATATTTT
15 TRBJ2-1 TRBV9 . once CASSDTVRTYNEQFF TGTGCCAGCAGCGACACGGTGAGGACATACAATGAGCAGTTCTTC
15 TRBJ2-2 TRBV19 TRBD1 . CASSPQGVYTGELFF TGTGCCAGTAGTCCTCAGGGGGTCTACACCGGGGAGCTGTTTTTT
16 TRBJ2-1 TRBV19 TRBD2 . CASSMIAGRGPREQFF TGTGCCAGTAGTATGATAGCGGGACGAGGCCCCAGAGAGCAGTTCTTC
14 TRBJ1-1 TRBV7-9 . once CASSFGVVNTEAFF TGTGCCAGCAGCTTCGGGGTAGTAAACACTGAAGCTTTCTTT
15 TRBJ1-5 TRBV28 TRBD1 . CASSSPGQGYQPQHF TGTGCCAGCAGTTCCCCCGGACAGGGCTATCAGCCCCAGCATTTT
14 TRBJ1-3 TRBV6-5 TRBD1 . CASQGASSGNTIYF TGTGCCAGTCAGGGGGCGAGCTCTGGAAACACCATATATTTT
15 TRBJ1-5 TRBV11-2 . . CASSPNGQEGQPQHF TGTGCCAGCAGCCCCAACGGGCAGGAGGGTCAGCCCCAGCATTTT
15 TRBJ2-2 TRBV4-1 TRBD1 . CASSPGQTNTGELFF TGCGCCAGCAGCCCGGGACAGACTAACACCGGGGAGCTGTTTTTT
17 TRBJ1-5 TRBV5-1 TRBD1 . CASSSKPGQGSGQPQHF TGCGCCAGCAGCTCCAAGCCTGGACAGGGGTCAGGTCAGCCCCAGCATTTT
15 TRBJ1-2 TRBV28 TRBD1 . CASSLRGTGSFGYTF TGTGCCAGCAGCCTCCGGGGGACAGGGTCTTTTGGCTACACCTTC
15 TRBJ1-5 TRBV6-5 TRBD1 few CASRRGRGTNQPQHF TGTGCCAGCAGACGGGGCAGGGGGACCAATCAGCCCCAGCATTTT
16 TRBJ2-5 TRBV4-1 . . CASSLDPQGTQETQYF TGCGCCAGCAGCCTCGACCCACAGGGCACTCAAGAGACCCAGTACTTC
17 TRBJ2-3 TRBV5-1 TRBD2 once CASSLGLAGGGTDTQYF TGCGCCAGCAGCTTGGGCCTAGCGGGAGGGGGAACAGATACGCAGTATTTT
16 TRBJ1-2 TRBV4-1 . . CASSQEWGEGNYGYTF TGCGCCAGCAGCCAAGAATGGGGGGAAGGCAACTATGGCTACACCTTC
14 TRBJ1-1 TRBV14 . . CASRDTLMNTEAFF TGTGCCAGCAGAGACACACTCATGAACACTGAAGCTTTCTTT
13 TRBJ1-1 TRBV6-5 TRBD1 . CASRGTVGTEAFF TGTGCCAGCAGAGGGACAGTTGGCACTGAAGCTTTCTTT
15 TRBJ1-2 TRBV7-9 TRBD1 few CASSLAGTGDYGYTF TGTGCCAGCAGCTTAGCCGGGACAGGTGACTATGGCTACACCTTC
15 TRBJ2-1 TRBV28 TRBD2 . CASSWGGSSYNEQFF TGTGCCAGCAGTTGGGGCGGGAGCTCCTACAATGAGCAGTTCTTC
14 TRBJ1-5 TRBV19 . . CASSTHQGNQPQHF TGTGCCAGTAGTACACATCAGGGCAATCAGCCCCAGCATTTT
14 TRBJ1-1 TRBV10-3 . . CAISESPGGRGAFF TGTGCCATCAGTGAGTCCCCCGGGGGGCGTGGAGCTTTCTTT
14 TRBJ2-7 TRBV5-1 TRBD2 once CASSLSGSSYEQYF TGCGCCAGCAGCCTGAGCGGGAGCTCCTACGAGCAGTACTTC
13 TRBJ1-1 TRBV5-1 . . CASSLGRGTEAFF TGCGCCAGCAGCTTGGGTCGCGGGACTGAAGCTTTCTTT
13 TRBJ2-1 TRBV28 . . CASSPLTSFGKFF TGTGCCAGCAGTCCACTGACTAGTTTCGGAAAGTTCTTC
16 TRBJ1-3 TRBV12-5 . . CASGLVLSDSGNTIYF TGTGCTAGTGGTTTGGTACTGAGTGACTCTGGAAACACCATATATTTT
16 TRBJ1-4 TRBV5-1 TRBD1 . CASSRTGDATNEKLFF TGCGCCAGCAGCCGCACAGGGGACGCGACTAATGAAAAACTGTTTTTT
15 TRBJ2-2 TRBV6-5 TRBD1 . CASRKWDRKVEELFF TGTGCCAGCAGAAAATGGGACAGGAAGGTCGAGGAGCTGTTTTTT
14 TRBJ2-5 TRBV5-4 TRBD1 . CASSLLGTGETQYF TGTGCCAGCAGCTTGTTAGGGACAGGGGAGACCCAGTACTTC
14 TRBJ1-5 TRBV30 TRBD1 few CAWSSGTGVQPQHF TGTGCCTGGAGTTCCGGGACAGGGGTTCAGCCCCAGCATTTT
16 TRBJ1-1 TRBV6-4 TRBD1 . CASRAEDRVGNTEAFF TGTGCCAGCAGGGCCGAGGACAGGGTTGGGAACACTGAAGCTTTCTTT
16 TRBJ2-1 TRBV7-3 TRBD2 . CASSLGTSGSGNEQFF TGTGCCAGCAGCTTGGGGACTAGCGGGAGTGGAAATGAGCAGTTCTTC
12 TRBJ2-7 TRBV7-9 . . CASSPFTGEQYF TGTGCCAGCAGCCCCTTTACAGGCGAGCAGTACTTC
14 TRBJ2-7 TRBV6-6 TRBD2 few CASSRSGSSYEQYF TGTGCCAGCAGCCGAAGCGGGAGCTCCTACGAGCAGTACTTC
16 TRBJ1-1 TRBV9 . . CASSASPTSTNTEAFF TGTGCCAGCAGCGCCTCTCCGACTTCCACGAACACTGAAGCTTTCTTT
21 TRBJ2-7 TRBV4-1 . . CASSQDLPSQVELHRHYEQYF TGCGCCAGCAGCCAAGATTTACCCTCCCAGGTCGAACTCCACCGACATTACGAGCAGTACTTC
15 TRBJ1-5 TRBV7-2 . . CASSSLGLSNQPQHF TGTGCCAGCAGCTCACTGGGACTTAGCAATCAGCCCCAGCATTTT
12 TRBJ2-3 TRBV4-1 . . CASSQATDTQYF TGCGCCAGCAGCCAAGCGACAGATACGCAGTATTTT
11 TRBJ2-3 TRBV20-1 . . CSAQGSDTQYF TGCAGTGCGCAGGGGTCAGATACGCAGTATTTT
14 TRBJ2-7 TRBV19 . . CASSMLVQNYEQYF TGTGCCAGTAGTATGCTAGTTCAAAACTACGAGCAGTACTTC
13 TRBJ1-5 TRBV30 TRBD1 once CAWEDRVGQPQHF TGTGCCTGGGAGGACAGGGTAGGACAGCCCCAGCATTTT
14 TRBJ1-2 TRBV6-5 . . CASSRDRPIYGYTF TGTGCCAGCAGCCGTGACAGGCCTATCTATGGCTACACCTTC
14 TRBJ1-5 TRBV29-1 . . CSAGQGEGNQPQHF TGCAGCGCCGGCCAGGGCGAGGGCAATCAGCCCCAGCATTTT
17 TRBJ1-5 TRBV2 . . CASSEDREGYSNQPQHF TGTGCCAGCAGTGAAGACAGGGAGGGATATAGCAATCAGCCCCAGCATTTT
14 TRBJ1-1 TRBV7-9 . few CASSFPFVNTEAFF TGTGCCAGCAGCTTTCCCTTTGTGAACACTGAAGCTTTCTTT
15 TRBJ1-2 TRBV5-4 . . CASSLDLSSPHGYTF TGTGCCAGCAGCTTGGACCTATCTTCCCCACATGGCTACACCTTC
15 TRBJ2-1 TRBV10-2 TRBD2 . CASSGQRGVGNEQFF TGCGCCAGCAGTGGCCAGCGGGGAGTGGGGAATGAGCAGTTCTTC
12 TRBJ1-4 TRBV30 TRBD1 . CAWSVQGEKLFF TGTGCCTGGAGTGTACAGGGGGAAAAACTGTTTTTT
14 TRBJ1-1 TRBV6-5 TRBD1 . CASSPGGRNTEAFF TGTGCCAGCAGTCCAGGGGGACGGAACACTGAAGCTTTCTTT
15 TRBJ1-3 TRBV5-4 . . CASSLGGNSGNTIYF TGTGCCAGCAGCTTGGGAGGGAACTCTGGAAACACCATATATTTT
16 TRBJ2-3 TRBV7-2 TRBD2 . CASSLSGGVVTDTQYF TGTGCCAGCAGCCTGAGCGGGGGCGTGGTGACAGATACGCAGTATTTT